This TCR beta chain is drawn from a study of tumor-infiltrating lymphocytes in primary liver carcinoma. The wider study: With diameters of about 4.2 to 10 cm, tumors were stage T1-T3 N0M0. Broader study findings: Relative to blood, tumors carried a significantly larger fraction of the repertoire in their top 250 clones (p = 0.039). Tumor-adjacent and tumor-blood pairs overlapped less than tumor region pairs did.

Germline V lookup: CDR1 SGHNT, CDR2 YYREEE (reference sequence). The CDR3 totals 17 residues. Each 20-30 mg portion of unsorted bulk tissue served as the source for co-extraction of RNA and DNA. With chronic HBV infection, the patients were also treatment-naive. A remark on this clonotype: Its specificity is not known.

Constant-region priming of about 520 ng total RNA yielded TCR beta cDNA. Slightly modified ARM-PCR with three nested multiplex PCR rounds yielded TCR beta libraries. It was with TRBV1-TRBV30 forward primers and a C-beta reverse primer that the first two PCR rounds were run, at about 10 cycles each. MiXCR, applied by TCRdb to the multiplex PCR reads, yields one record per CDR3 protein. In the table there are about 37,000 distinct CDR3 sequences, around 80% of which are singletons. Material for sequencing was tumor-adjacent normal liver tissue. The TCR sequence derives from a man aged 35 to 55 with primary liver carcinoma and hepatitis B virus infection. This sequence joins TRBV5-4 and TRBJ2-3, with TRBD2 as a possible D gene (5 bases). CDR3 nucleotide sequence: TGTGTCAGGAGCCCGCTGGGAGACCGACCTAGCACAGATACGCAGTATTTT. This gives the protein CVRSPLGDRPSTDTQYF.